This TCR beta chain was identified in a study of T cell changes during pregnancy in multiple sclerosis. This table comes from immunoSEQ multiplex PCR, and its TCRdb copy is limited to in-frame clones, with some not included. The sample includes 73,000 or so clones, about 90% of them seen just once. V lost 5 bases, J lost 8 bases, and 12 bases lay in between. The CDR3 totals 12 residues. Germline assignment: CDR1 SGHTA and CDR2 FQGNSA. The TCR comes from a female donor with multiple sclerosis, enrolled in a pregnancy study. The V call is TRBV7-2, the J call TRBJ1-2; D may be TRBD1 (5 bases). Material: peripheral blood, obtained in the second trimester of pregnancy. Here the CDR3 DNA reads TGTGCCAGCAGCCCGGGACTAGCCGGCTACACCTTC. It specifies CASSPGLAGYTF.